This entry features one T cell receptor beta chain sequence. The antigen remains undetermined. These data belong to a study of regulatory T cells in long-lasting Graves disease. Whole-study results and caveats: Sampling was limited to peripheral blood rather than thyroid tissue.

Time point defined: newly diagnosed GD, antithyroid drugs for less than 3 months. PBMCs were the source of the RNA used for TCR sequencing. TCR beta libraries were built with iRepertoire HTBI primers and Arm-PCR of CDR3 regions. A single record per CDR3 protein comes from TCRdb applying MiXCR to the multiplex PCR reads. The sample has around 250,000 distinct CDR3 sequences; around 20% are singletons. The sequencing used peripheral blood mononuclear cells (PBMCs), collected at new diagnosis, from a patient treated with antithyroid drugs. This sequence was found in a female donor with Graves disease.

Here the CDR3 DNA reads TGTGCCAGCAGCTCCCGGGCCCTCCCAGCCGGGGAGCTGTTTTTT. Translating gives CASSSRALPAGELFF. The rearrangement joins TRBV13 to TRBJ2-2, with D unresolved. Germline values: CDR1 PRHDT, CDR2 FYEKMQ (reference sequence). The length of the CDR3 is 15 residues. V lost 4 bases, J lost 6 bases, and 15 bases lay in between. Using reference TRBV13 and TRBJ2-2 for the parts outside the CDR3, the full variable domain is AAGVIQSPRHLIKEKRETATLKCYPIPRHDTVYWYQQGPGQDPQFLISFYEKMQSDKGSIPDRFSAQQFSDYHSELNMSSLELGDSALYFCASSSRALPAGELFFGEGSRLTVL.